Sequencing of this T cell receptor beta chain was carried out in a study of blood T cell repertoires in COVID-19. Study-level information: Researchers got acute and convalescent COVID-19 samples from the United States, Italy and Spain. From T cells, B-cell-depleted T cells, or PBMCs came the material, which was cDNA or gDNA.

The V gene's germline CDR1 is SGHTA and CDR2 FQGTGA. Trimming removed 5 bases from V and 10 bases from J; junction bases left unmatched: 6. The CDR3 contains 14 residues. Original methodology: Amplification of reference gene primers was used by the study to estimate nucleated cell counts. Here immunoSEQ multiplex PCR was the method, and the copy in TCRdb shows in-frame clones only, minus some. V, J and clone size are those of that table, while D and trimming were read from the DNA. Of 200,000 to 250,000 clones in the sample, roughly 85% were seen once. Seattle-derived patients entered the study during active infection and were followed longitudinally.

The J gene is TRBJ2-1, the V gene TRBV7-3, with TRBD2 matching over 12 bases. Sequencing was performed on peripheral blood. This clonotype originated in a woman between 65 and 79 years old with COVID-19, enrolled during active disease. This chain's CDR3 is CASSPLAGGLEQFF. The CDR3, as DNA: TGTGCCAGCAGCCCTCTAGCGGGAGGGCTCGAGCAGTTCTTC.